Detailed here is one T cell receptor (beta chain). Its target is unknown. The source of the sample is a study of shared clonotypes between healthy human individuals. The V and J ends lost 5 bases and 0 bases, in that order; junction bases with no gene match: 4. The CDR3 is 16 amino acids. Germline V gives CDR1 SGHTA, CDR2 FQGNSA. Study conclusions and caveats: Naive subsets, compared against memory subsets, generally had larger estimated richness values. Incompleteness in sorted-subset sequencing, despite large depth, was shown by rarefaction. Tissues were not sampled, only blood, and their repertoires likely differ.

Clones were read by immunoSEQ multiplex PCR, and TCRdb kept only the in-frame ones, dropping some. Altogether some 2,000,000 clones are present, 90% to 95% being singletons, with the ten largest covering 0.13%. Material: naive CD4+ T cells sorted from blood. Indicated subset: CD45RA+ positively selected. The sequence was obtained from a man aged 18 to 29 in good health. V is TRBV7-2 and J is TRBJ2-4; TRBD1 matches 10 bases. This CDR3 reads CASSLGTGVAKNIQYF. CDR3 nucleotide sequence: TGTGCCAGCAGCCTCGGGACAGGGGTAGCCAAAAACATTCAGTACTTC.